This is a list of T cell receptor beta chains from one sample in a study of cytomegalovirus exposure and HLA in healthy donors. Here immunoSEQ multiplex PCR was the method, and the copy in TCRdb shows in-frame clones only, minus some. The table shows some 130,000 clones, with about 80% occurring only once. The sample taken for sequencing was PBMCs. The receptors shown here come from a girl aged 2-10 years in good health and CMV-seronegative. The CDR3 runs from the conserved cysteine through the conserved F or W. D genes are given only for firm matches.

TRBV27,TRBD2,CASSSSGTAEQYF
TRBV4-2,NA,CASSQDYRTNYGYTF
TRBV15,TRBD1,CATSREGAGDEKLFF
TRBV30,TRBD2,CAWSVLGGDYNEQFF
TRBV4-3,NA,CASSRAGGANVLTF
TRBV29-1,TRBD2,CSVGLAPYEQYF
TRBV28,NA,CASIAGSPYEQYF
TRBV28,NA,CASSREQPSPYGYTF
TRBV4-1,NA,CASSQDSQGLGEKLFF
TRBV5-1,TRBD1,CASRSRGQQETQYF
TRBV29-1,NA,CSVENGRSYGYTF
TRBV15,NA,CATSRDRWGVGYNEQFF
TRBV28,TRBD1,CASLTTGGRAFF
TRBV25-1,TRBD1,CASSEGQGYPGELFF
TRBV11-2,TRBD2,CASRSLAGHYNEQFF
TRBV7-9,TRBD1,CASSLLNRGSAGYTF
TRBV4-3,NA,CASSQSPSVGELFF